This TCR beta chain was sequenced in a study of blood T cell repertoires in COVID-19. Study overall: Acute-phase and convalescent COVID-19 samples originated in the United States, Italy and Spain. T cells, B-cell-depleted T cells, or PBMCs supplied cDNA or gDNA.

The CDR3 is 13 amino acids. Trimming stripped 1 base from V and 5 bases from J, with 7 bases between. Per the germline V gene, CDR1 is SGHTA and CDR2 is FQGNSA. In the authors' methods: Estimated nucleated cell counts came from reference gene primer amplification. Here immunoSEQ multiplex PCR was the method, and the copy in TCRdb shows in-frame clones only, minus some. The V and J calls and the clone size are those of that table, but D and trimming were determined from the DNA. In the table there are approximately 200,000 clones, about nine tenths of which are singletons. The TCR comes from a man in his fifties with acute or convalescent COVID-19. Sequences were obtained from peripheral blood. This rearrangement joins TRBV7-2 to TRBJ2-3; no clear D. CDR3 sequence (DNA): TGTGCCAGCAGCTTAGGAGCGTTAGATACGCAGTATTTT. Its protein product is CASSLGALDTQYF.